This TCR beta chain comes out of a study of identical twins. General study findings and limits: A lower insertion count was a feature of abundant cord blood beta clonotypes, with no such feature in memory repertoires. Possibly, invariant MAIT and iNKT cells partly confounded zero-insertion analyses.

TCRdb independently ran MiXCR on the 5' RACE reads; one entry per CDR3 protein. The sample has nearly 650,000 distinct CDR3 sequences; around 7.5% are singletons. Healthy Caucasian donors formed the entire cohort. The V gene end was trimmed by 0 bases and the J gene end by 2 bases; junction bases not matched to a gene: 5. The CDR3 is 15 residues long. The germline V gene has CDR1 DFQATT and CDR2 SNEGSKA (reference sequence). In its sample, this clonotype was seen a few times. Its cognate antigen is unknown. These records were also assigned to another study, of yellow fever vaccine responses in identical twins. From that paper: A vaccine T cell response that seemed partly convergent and partly personalized was reported in twins.

The sample consisted of PBMCs. This chain connects TRBV20-1 to TRBJ2-3; 7 nucleotides line up with TRBD2. This TCR came from a woman under 30 in good health. CDR3 loop: CSARDLGTNTDTQYF. CDR3 sequence (DNA): TGCAGTGCTAGAGATCTCGGGACTAACACAGATACGCAGTATTTT.